Sequencing of this T cell receptor beta chain was carried out in a study of T cells in Graves' hyperthyroidism and ophthalmopathy. This clonotype came up once. RNA transcripts gave rise to amplified TCR beta CDR3 regions. Carried out on the TCR CDR3, a first-round RT-PCR used the HTBI primer set. TCRdb ran MiXCR on the multiplex PCR reads and lists one entry per CDR3 protein. Of 27,000 or so distinct CDR3 sequences listed, under 55% are singletons. The CDR3 has 14 residues. Trimming at V came to 8 bases and at J to 6 bases, leaving 7 bases not matched to a gene. Germline V gene sequence: CDR1 DFQATT, CDR2 SNEGSKA (reference sequence).

Sequencing used blood. The chain uses TRBV20-1 and TRBJ2-1; 13 bases are shared with TRBD2. The clonotype was recovered from a woman aged 25 to 39 with Graves' hyperthyroidism. The CDR3 DNA sequence: TGCAGTAGGACTAGCGGGAGCTTGAGCAATGAGCAGTTCTTC. Its protein is CSRTSGSLSNEQFF.